The 14 T cell receptor beta chains reported below all come from one sample, sequenced in a study of neurological immune-mediated disorders. From the 5' RACE reads, TCRdb called clonotypes with MiXCR, one entry per CDR3 protein. The table shows roughly 53,000 distinct CDR3 sequences, with roughly 8% occurring only once. Noted time point: longitudinal time-point 3. The specimen sequenced was PBMCs. These TCRs come from a woman aged 40 to 50 in good health.

This clonotype was recorded at least ten times. The rearrangement links TRBV6-5 to TRBJ2-1; 7 positions match TRBD2. Germline CDR1 MNHEY, CDR2 SVGAGI. V dropped 7 bases and J dropped 4; count of bases not matched to a gene: 10. This CDR3 spans 15 amino acids. CDR3 protein: CASTDGAGKYNEQFF. The CDR3 nucleotides read TGTGCCAGCACCGACGGAGCGGGGAAATACAATGAGCAGTTCTTC.

This clonotype was observed at least ten times. This chain connects TRBV20-1 to TRBJ1-1; D is unresolved. V gave up 6 bases and J gave up 4 bases, with 12 bases separating them. Per the germline V gene, CDR1 is DFQATT and CDR2 is SNEGSKA (reference sequence). The CDR3 is made up of 12 amino acids. CDR3 bases: TGCAGTGCAAATCCGACGGGCACTGAAGCTTTCTTT. Translating gives CSANPTGTEAFF.

This clonotype was seen many times. The chain links TRBV12-3 or TRBV12-4 to TRBJ2-2, with 11 bases identical to TRBD1. The CDR3 is 15 residues long. Trimming cost V 6 bases and J 7 bases; bases outside gene matches: 7. CDR3 loop: CASRAGTGGIGELFF. The CDR3 nucleotides read TGTGCCAGCAGAGCCGGGACAGGGGGTATCGGGGAGCTGTTTTTT.

This clonotype has ten or more counts. Here the CDR3 DNA reads TGCAGTACAACGACAGGGTCGACCCTCCACTTT. Protein product: CSTTTGSTLHF. This chain links TRBV20-1 with TRBJ1-6, with 7 bases matching TRBD1. The ends lost 8 bases at V and 14 bases at J; junction bases unmatched: 9. From germline, CDR1 is DFQATT and CDR2 SNEGSKA (reference sequence). CDR3 length equals 11 residues.

This clonotype was recorded at least ten times. The V and J genes are TRBV7-8 and TRBJ1-2; 12 positions agree with TRBD1. The CDR3 has 19 amino acids. Per the germline V gene, CDR1 is SGHVS and CDR2 is FQNEAQ. The trim removed 4 bases at V and 2 bases at J, leaving 14 bases unmatched. This CDR3 is CASSSGGGQGAVLNYGYTF. In DNA, the CDR3 is TGTGCCAGCAGCTCGGGGGGGGGACAGGGGGCCGTACTAAACTATGGCTACACCTTC.

A few counts support this clonotype. The rearrangement links TRBV6-5 to TRBJ2-1; TRBD1 might be the D (5 bases). Per the germline V gene, CDR1 is MNHEY and CDR2 is SVGAGI. The V end was cut by 2 bases, the J end by 4 bases, with 18 bases between. The CDR3 loop spans 17 amino acids. The CDR3 loop is CASSYQGLAEPYNEQFF. CDR3 sequence (DNA): TGTGCCAGCAGTTACCAGGGTTTGGCGGAACCATACAATGAGCAGTTCTTC.

This clonotype was detected many times. The chain uses TRBV20-1 and TRBJ2-2; perhaps TRBD2 as D (5 bases). Between the trimmed V and J ends, which lost 3 bases and 6 bases, there was a span of 17 bases. The CDR3 runs 15 residues. CDR1 DFQATT and CDR2 SNEGSKA come from the germline V gene (reference sequence). CDR3 nucleotides: TGCAGTGCTAGTCCCTCCGCTAGCCTTGCCGGGGAGCTGTTTTTT. Translating it yields CSASPSASLAGELFF.

This clonotype was observed many times. This chain connects TRBV4-1 to TRBJ2-7, with D perhaps TRBD1 or TRBD2 (5 bases each). This CDR3 region has 15 residues. Germline V gene data show CDR1 as MGHRA and CDR2 as YSYEKL. Trimming removed 3 bases from V and 2 bases from J, with 14 bases in between. The CDR3 sequence is CASSQGGTGTYEQYF. CDR3 sequence (DNA): TGCGCCAGCAGCCAGGGTGGGACGGGGACCTACGAGCAGTACTTC.

This clonotype was recorded at least ten times. This rearrangement joins TRBV24-1 to TRBJ2-7; perhaps TRBD2 as D (5 bases). Germline loops: CDR1 KGHDR, CDR2 SFDVKD. V lost 4 bases to trimming and J lost 2 bases, with 8 bases between them. This CDR3 has 13 residues. This CDR3 is CATSDAGAYEQYF. CDR3 sequence (DNA): TGTGCCACCAGTGACGCCGGGGCCTACGAGCAGTACTTC.

The sample holds many counts of this clonotype. This chain connects TRBV11-1 to TRBJ1-2; 9 nucleotides line up with TRBD1. Per the germline V gene, CDR1 is SGHAT and CDR2 is FQDESV (reference sequence). The CDR3 spans 13 residues. V shed 5 bases and J 14 bases; nucleotides not matched to a gene: 12. CDR3 nucleotide sequence: TGTGCCAGCAGCCCGGACAGGGGTTTTAGGGTAACCTTC. It specifies CASSPDRGFRVTF. Together with reference TRBV11-1 and TRBJ1-2, the CDR3 gives the full variable domain: EAEVAQSPRYKITEKSQAVAFWCDPISGHATLYWYRQILGQGPELLVQFQDESVVDDSQLPKDRFSAERLKGVDSTLKIQPAELGDSAMYLCASSPDRGFRVTFGSGTRLTVV.

This clonotype was recorded many times. The V gene is TRBV11-2, the J gene TRBJ1-2; 7 nucleotides align to TRBD1. Per the germline V gene, CDR1 is SGHAT and CDR2 is FQNNGV. CDR3 length: 13 residues. With 4 bases clipped from V and 6 bases from J, the junction kept 5 bases outside the gene matches. As DNA, the CDR3 is TGTGCCAGCAGCTCGTGGACAGGCGATGGCTACACCTTC. This sequence encodes CASSSWTGDGYTF.

This clonotype was counted many times. This chain joins TRBV5-1 and TRBJ2-3; the D gene is possibly TRBD1 (7 bases). The CDR3 is made up of 15 amino acids. The germline CDR1 and CDR2 sequences are SGHRS and YFSETQ. Trimming took 0 bases from V and 0 from J, leaving 8 bases between them. CDR3 in amino acids: CASSLAGGSTDTQYF. Written as DNA, the CDR3 is TGCGCCAGCAGCTTGGCAGGGGGGAGCACAGATACGCAGTATTTT.

This clonotype occurred many times. V and J are TRBV7-7 and TRBJ2-1, with TRBD2 matching over 8 bases. The CDR3 loop spans 15 amino acids. The germline V gene has CDR1 SSHAT and CDR2 FNYEAQ (reference sequence). The junction had 2 bases not matched to a gene; V was cut back by 1 base and J by 3 bases. As DNA, the CDR3 is TGTGCCAGCAGCTTAGTCGGGGGGGGCTACAATGAGCAGTTCTTC. Amino acids: CASSLVGGGYNEQFF.

Ten or more counts support this clonotype. Just one base apart from a much larger clone, this may be a read error. In DNA form, the CDR3 reads TGTGCCAGCAGCCAAGGGGGGGCAGTGGGGGGATACAATGAGCAGTTCTTC. It encodes CASSQGGAVGGYNEQFF. The V and J genes are TRBV4-2 and TRBJ2-1; D possibly matches TRBD1 or TRBD2 (6 bases each). V was pared by 1 base and J by 4 bases, with 17 bases between. CDR3 length: 17 residues. The germline V gene encodes CDR1 LGHNA and CDR2 YNFKEQ.